The source of this TCR beta chain is a study of shared clonotypes between healthy human individuals. Findings and caveats of the study: Sharing of clonotypes among donors was expected to vary with sequencing depth. The sampled material consisted only of blood, and tissue repertoires are likely to differ.

A remark on this clone: Its cognate antigen is unknown.

The authors split each subset's genomic DNA evenly across several immunoSEQ plates. Sequencing used immunoSEQ multiplex PCR; TCRdb keeps in-frame clones, though not all of them. Of about 2 million clones listed, 85% to 95% were seen once; the top ten hold 0.13%. CDR3 length equals 17 residues. The germline V and J ends were trimmed by 4 bases and 3 bases, with 20 bases remaining between them. Per germline, CDR1 SGHRS and CDR2 YFSETQ. The TCR comes from a man in his late teens or twenties in good health. The gene calls are TRBV5-1 and TRBJ2-1; D gene unclear. The specimen sequenced was naive CD4+ T cells sorted from blood. Subset specified: CD45RA+ positively selected. The CDR3 DNA reads as TGCGCCAGCAGCCCGACGGTGCGCGGACCCAACTACAATGAGCAGTTCTTC. The encoded protein is CASSPTVRGPNYNEQFF.